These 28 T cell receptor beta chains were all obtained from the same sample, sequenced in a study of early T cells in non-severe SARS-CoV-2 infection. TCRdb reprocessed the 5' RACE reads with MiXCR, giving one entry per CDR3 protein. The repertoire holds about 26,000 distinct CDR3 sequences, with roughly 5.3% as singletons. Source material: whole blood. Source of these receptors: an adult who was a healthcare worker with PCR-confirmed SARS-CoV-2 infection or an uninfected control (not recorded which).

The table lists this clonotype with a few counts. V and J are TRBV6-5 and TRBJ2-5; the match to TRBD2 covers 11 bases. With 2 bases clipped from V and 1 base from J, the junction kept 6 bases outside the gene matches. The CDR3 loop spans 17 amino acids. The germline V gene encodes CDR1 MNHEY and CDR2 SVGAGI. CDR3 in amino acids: CASSYDLSGGVQETQYF. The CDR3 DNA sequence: TGTGCCAGCAGTTACGACCTTAGCGGGGGGGTCCAAGAGACCCAGTACTTC.

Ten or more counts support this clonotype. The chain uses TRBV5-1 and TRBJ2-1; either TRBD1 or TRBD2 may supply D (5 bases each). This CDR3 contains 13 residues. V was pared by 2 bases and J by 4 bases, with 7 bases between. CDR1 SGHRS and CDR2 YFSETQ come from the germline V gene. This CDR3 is CASSFEGYNEQFF. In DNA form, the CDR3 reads TGCGCCAGCAGCTTCGAGGGGTACAATGAGCAGTTCTTC.

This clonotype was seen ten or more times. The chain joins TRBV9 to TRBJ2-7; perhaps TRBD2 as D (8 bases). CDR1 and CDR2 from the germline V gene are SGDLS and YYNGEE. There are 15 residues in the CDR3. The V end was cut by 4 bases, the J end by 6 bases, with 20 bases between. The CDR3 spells CASSPGNGRGREQYF. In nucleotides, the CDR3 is TGTGCCAGCAGCCCAGGTAACGGGAGGGGGCGCGAGCAGTACTTC. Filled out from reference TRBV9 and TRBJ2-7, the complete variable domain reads DSGVTQTPKHLITATGQRVTLRCSPRSGDLSVYWYQQSLDQGLQFLIQYYNGEERAKGNILERFSAQQFPDLHSELNLSSLELGDSALYFCASSPGNGRGREQYFGPGTRLTVT.

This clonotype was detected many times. CDR3 nucleotides: TGTGCCAGCAGCGCCCGCACCCTGACAGGGAAACTGTTTTTT. Protein: CASSARTLTGKLFF. V usage is TRBV6-2 or TRBV6-3 and J usage is TRBJ1-4, with 7 nucleotides matching TRBD1. The CDR3 is 14 amino acids. V dropped 6 bases and J dropped 11; count of bases not matched to a gene: 12. Germline V gene lookup returns CDR1 MNHEY and CDR2 SVGEGT.

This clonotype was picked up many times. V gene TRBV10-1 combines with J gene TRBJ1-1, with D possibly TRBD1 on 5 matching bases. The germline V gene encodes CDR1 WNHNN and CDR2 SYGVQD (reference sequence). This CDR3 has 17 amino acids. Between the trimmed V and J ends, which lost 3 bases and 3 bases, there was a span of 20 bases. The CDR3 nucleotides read TGCGCCAGCAGTGATAGCCACTCTCTTCTAGGGGACACTGAAGCTTTCTTT. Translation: CASSDSHSLLGDTEAFF.

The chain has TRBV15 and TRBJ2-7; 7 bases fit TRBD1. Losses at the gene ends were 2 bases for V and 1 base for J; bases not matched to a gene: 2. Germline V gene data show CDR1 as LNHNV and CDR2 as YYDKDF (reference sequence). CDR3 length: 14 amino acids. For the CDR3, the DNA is TGTGCCACCAGCAGATCACAGGGGTCCTACGAGCAGTACTTC. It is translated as CATSRSQGSYEQYF.

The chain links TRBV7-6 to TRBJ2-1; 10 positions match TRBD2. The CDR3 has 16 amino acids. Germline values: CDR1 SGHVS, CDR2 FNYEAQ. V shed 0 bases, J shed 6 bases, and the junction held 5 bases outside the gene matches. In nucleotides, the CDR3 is TGTGCCAGCAGCTTAGCCCGCCTAGCGGGGGCCAATGAGCAGTTCTTC. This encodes CASSLARLAGANEQFF.

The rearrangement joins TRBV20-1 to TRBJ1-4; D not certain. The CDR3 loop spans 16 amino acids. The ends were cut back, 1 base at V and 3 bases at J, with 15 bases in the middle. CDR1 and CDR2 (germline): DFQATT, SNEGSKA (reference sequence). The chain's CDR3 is CSARGVGNTANEKLFF. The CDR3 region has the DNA TGCAGTGCTAGAGGGGTGGGAAATACGGCTAATGAAAAACTGTTTTTT.

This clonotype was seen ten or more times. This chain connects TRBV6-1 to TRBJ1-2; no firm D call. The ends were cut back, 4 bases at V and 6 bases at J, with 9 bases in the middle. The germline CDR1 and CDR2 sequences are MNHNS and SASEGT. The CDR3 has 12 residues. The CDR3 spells CASSGNWDGYTF. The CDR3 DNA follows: TGTGCCAGCAGTGGGAACTGGGATGGCTACACCTTC.

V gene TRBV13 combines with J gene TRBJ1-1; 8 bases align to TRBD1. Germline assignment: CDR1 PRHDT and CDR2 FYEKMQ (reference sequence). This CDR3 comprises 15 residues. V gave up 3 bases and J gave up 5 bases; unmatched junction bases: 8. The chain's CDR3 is CASSFSTGEGTEAFF. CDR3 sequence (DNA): TGTGCCAGCAGCTTCTCGACAGGGGAGGGGACTGAAGCTTTCTTT. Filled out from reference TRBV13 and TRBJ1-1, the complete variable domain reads AAGVIQSPRHLIKEKRETATLKCYPIPRHDTVYWYQQGPGQDPQFLISFYEKMQSDKGSIPDRFSAQQFSDYHSELNMSSLELGDSALYFCASSFSTGEGTEAFFGQGTRLTVV.

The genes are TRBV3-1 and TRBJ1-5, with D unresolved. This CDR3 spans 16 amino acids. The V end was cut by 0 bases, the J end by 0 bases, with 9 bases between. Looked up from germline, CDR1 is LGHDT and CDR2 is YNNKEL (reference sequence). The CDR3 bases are TGTGCCAGCAGCCAAGATGGGTCATATAGCAATCAGCCCCAGCATTTT. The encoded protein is CASSQDGSYSNQPQHF.

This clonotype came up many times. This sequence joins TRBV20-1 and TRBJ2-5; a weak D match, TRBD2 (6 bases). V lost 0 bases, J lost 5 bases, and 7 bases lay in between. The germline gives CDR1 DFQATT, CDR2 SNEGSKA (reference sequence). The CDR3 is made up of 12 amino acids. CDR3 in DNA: TGCAGTGCTAGAGAGGGAGGCGAGACCCAGTACTTC. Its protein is CSAREGGETQYF.

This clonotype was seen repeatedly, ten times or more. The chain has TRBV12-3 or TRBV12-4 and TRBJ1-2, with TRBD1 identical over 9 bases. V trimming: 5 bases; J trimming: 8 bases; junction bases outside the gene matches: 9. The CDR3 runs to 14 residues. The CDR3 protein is CASSPQGAIQGYTF. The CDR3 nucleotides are TGTGCCAGCAGTCCACAGGGGGCGATTCAGGGCTACACCTTC.

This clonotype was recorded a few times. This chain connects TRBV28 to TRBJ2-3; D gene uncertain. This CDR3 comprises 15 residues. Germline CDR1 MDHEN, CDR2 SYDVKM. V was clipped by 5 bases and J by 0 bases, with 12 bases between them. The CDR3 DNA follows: TGTGCCAGCAGTGCCCACTCCTCTAGCACAGATACGCAGTATTTT. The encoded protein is CASSAHSSSTDTQYF.

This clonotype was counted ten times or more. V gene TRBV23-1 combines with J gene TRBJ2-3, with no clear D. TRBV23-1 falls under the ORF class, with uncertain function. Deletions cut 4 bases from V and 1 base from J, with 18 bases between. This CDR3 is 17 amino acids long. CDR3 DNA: TGCGCCAGCAGTCCGGCGGACCCTCAAATCGGCACAGATACGCAGTATTTT. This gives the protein CASSPADPQIGTDTQYF.

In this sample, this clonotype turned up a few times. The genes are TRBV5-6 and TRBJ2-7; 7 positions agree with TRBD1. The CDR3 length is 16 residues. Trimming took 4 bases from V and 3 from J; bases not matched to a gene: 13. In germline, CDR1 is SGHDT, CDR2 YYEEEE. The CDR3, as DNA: TGTGCCAGCAGCCCGGCATGGACAGGAAGGTACTACGAGCAGTACTTC. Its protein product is CASSPAWTGRYYEQYF.

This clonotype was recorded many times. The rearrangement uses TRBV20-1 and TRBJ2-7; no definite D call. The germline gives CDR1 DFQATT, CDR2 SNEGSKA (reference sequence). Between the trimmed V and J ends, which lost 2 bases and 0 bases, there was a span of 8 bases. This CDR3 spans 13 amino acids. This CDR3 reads CSARRQASYEQYF. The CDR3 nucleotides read TGCAGTGCTAGAAGGCAGGCCTCCTACGAGCAGTACTTC.

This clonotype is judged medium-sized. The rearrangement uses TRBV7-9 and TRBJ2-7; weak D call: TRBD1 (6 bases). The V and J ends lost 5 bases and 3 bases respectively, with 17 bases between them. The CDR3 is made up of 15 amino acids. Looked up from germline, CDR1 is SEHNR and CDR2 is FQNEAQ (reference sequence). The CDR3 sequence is CASSMSGTWGYEQYF. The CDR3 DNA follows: TGTGCCAGCAGCATGTCCGGGACATGGGGCTACGAGCAGTACTTC.

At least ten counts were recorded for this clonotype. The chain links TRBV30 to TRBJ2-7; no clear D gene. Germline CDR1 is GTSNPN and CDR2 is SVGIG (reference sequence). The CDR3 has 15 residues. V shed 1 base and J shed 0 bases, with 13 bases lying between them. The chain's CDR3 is CAWSGTAPSSYEQYF. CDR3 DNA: TGTGCCTGGAGTGGGACGGCTCCAAGCTCCTACGAGCAGTACTTC.

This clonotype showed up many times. The CDR3 here is CASRPDRRNTEAFF. The CDR3 region has the DNA TGTGCCAGCAGACCGGACAGACGGAACACTGAAGCTTTCTTT. J is TRBJ1-1 and V is TRBV27, with D possibly being TRBD1 (6 bases). This CDR3 is 14 amino acids long. Germline CDR1 reads MNHEY; CDR2 reads SMNVEV (reference sequence). Deletions cut 6 bases from V and 1 base from J, with 12 bases between.

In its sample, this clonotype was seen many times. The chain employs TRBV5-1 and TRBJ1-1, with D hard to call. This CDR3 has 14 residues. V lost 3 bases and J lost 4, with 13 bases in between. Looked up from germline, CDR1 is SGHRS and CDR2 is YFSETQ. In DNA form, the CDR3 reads TGCGCCAGCAGCTCCGGGGTGCCGGGCACTGAAGCTTTCTTT. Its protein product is CASSSGVPGTEAFF.

This chain's CDR3 is CASSRSGGVDEQFF. For the CDR3, the DNA is TGTGCCAGCAGCCGGAGCGGGGGGGTGGATGAGCAGTTCTTC. The V call is TRBV7-6, the J call TRBJ2-1, with 10 bases matching TRBD2. In germline, CDR1 is SGHVS, CDR2 FNYEAQ. The junction had 6 bases not matched to a gene; V was cut back by 5 bases and J by 8 bases. The CDR3 has 14 residues.

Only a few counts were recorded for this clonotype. The CDR3 DNA follows: TGCGCCAGCAGCTTTGGGACGTTCGGTGAAAAACTGTTTTTT. Encoded protein: CASSFGTFGEKLFF. V and J are TRBV5-1 and TRBJ1-4, with D perhaps TRBD1 (5 bases). CDR1 SGHRS and CDR2 YFSETQ come from the germline V gene. The CDR3 extends over 14 amino acids. V was cut by 2 bases and J by 7 bases, with 12 bases left in between.

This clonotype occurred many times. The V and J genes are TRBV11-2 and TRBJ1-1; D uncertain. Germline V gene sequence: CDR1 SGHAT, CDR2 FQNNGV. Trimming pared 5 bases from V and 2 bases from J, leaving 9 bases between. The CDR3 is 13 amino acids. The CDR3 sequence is CASSPLVNTEAFF. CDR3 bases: TGTGCCAGCAGCCCGCTGGTAAACACTGAAGCTTTCTTT.

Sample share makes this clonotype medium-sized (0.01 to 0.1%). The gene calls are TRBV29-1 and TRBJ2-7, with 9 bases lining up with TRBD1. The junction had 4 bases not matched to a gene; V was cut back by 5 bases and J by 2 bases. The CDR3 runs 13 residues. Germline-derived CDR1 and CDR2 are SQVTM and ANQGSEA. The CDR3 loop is CSVRQGETYEQYF. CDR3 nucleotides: TGCAGCGTTCGACAGGGGGAAACCTACGAGCAGTACTTC.

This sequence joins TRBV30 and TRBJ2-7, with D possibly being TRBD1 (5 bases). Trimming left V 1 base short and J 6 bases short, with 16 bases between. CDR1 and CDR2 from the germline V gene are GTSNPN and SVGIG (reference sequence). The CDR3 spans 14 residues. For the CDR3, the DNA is TGTGCCTGGAGTGGAAGCAGGGATAAGCCCGAGCAGTACTTC. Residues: CAWSGSRDKPEQYF.

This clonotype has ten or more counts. The CDR3 sequence: CASSVTGLSNQPQHF. The DNA for the CDR3 is TGTGCCAGCAGTGTAACGGGGTTAAGCAATCAGCCCCAGCATTTT. This chain uses TRBV6-1 with TRBJ1-5; D remains ambiguous. Germline V gene sequence: CDR1 MNHNS, CDR2 SASEGT. CDR3 length: 15 residues. The V gene lost 4 bases and the J gene lost 1 base, with 11 bases spanning the gap.

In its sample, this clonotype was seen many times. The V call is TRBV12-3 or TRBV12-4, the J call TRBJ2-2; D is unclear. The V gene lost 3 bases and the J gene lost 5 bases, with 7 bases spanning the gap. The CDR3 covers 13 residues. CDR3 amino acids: CASSFGGTGELFF. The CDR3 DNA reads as TGTGCCAGCAGTTTTGGTGGGACCGGGGAGCTGTTTTTT.